The 5 T cell receptor beta chains listed next were all sequenced from one sample in a study of Graves' ophthalmopathy and Graves' hyperthyroidism. Amplification of the TCR beta CDR3 regions used RNA transcripts (as template). A first-round RT-PCR used HTBI primers, followed by a second-round multiplex PCR. Via MiXCR, TCRdb re-called the multiplex PCR reads, giving one row per CDR3 protein. The profile shows about 400,000 distinct CDR3 sequences, less than 20% of them singletons. Sequencing used peripheral blood. All receptors derive from a woman between 18 and 29 years old with stable Graves' hyperthyroidism.

The J gene is TRBJ1-5, the V gene TRBV11-2; D uncertain. Trimming took 2 bases from V and 0 from J, leaving 11 bases between them. Germline CDR1 SGHAT, CDR2 FQNNGV. The CDR3 extends over 16 amino acids. The CDR3 sequence: CASSLRAFYSNQPQHF. As DNA, the CDR3 is TGTGCCAGCAGCTTACGAGCATTCTATAGCAATCAGCCCCAGCATTTT.

In its sample, this clonotype was seen many times. This rearrangement joins TRBV12-3 or TRBV12-4 to TRBJ2-7; 7 bases match TRBD1. This CDR3 spans 13 amino acids. J gave up 3 bases and V 5 bases, and 4 bases lay outside the gene matches. The CDR3 region has the DNA TGTGCCAGCAGTCGGGACAGAGACTACGAGCAGTACTTC. This gives the protein CASSRDRDYEQYF.

The chain has TRBV11-2 and TRBJ1-1; a weak D match, TRBD1 (6 bases). The germline gives CDR1 SGHAT, CDR2 FQNNGV. V shed 2 bases and J shed 4 bases, with 17 bases lying between them. The CDR3 totals 16 residues. The CDR3 loop reads CASSLRQAGGGTEAFF. The CDR3 DNA sequence: TGTGCCAGCAGCTTAAGGCAGGCGGGAGGGGGCACTGAAGCTTTCTTT.

In its sample, this clonotype was seen many times. The V call is TRBV29-1, the J call TRBJ2-5, with 9 nucleotides matching TRBD1. J gave up 5 bases and V 8 bases, and 3 bases lay outside the gene matches. The CDR3 sequence is 11 residues long. CDR1 is SQVTM and CDR2 is ANQGSEA in the germline V gene. This CDR3 is CSSDRGETQYF. The CDR3 nucleotides are TGCAGCTCTGACAGGGGGGAGACCCAGTACTTC.

This clonotype was counted many times. The V and J genes are TRBV6-2 or TRBV6-3 and TRBJ1-2, with 7 positions matching TRBD1. Germline CDR1 MNHEY, CDR2 SVGEGT. The CDR3 has 16 amino acids. V lost 2 bases to trimming and J lost 0 bases; unmatched junction nucleotides: 6. DNA for the CDR3: TGTGCCAGCAGTTACCTCCGACAGGGCTCTAACTATGGCTACACCTTC. It is translated as CASSYLRQGSNYGYTF.